The following is a T cell receptor (beta chain) sequence with its context. V dropped 5 bases and J dropped 11 bases, with 15 bases sitting between them. CDR3 length equals 12 residues. This entry comes from a study of blood T cell repertoires in COVID-19. Study as a whole: Specimens from acute and convalescent COVID-19 originated in the United States, Italy and Spain. Sample material is recorded as cDNA or gDNA derived from T cells, B-cell-depleted T cells, or PBMCs.

In the study's own analysis: Amplification with reference gene primers provided the estimates of nucleated cell counts. Method: immunoSEQ multiplex PCR; TCRdb's copy keeps in-frame clones and lacks some. From that table come the V and J calls and clone size; the DNA was used to work out D and trimming. This sample has about 230,000 clones, with less than 90% found just once. V and J are TRBV12-3 or TRBV12-4 and TRBJ1-1, with D tentatively TRBD1 (5 bases). The clonotype comes from a woman in her seventies with active or convalescent COVID-19. The sample comprised peripheral blood. Here the CDR3 DNA reads TGTGCCAGCAGTGGTCCACGCAGGGCCGCTTTCTTT. Protein sequence: CASSGPRRAAFF.